This T cell receptor beta chain originates from a study of identical twins. There are 15 residues in the CDR3. With V trimmed by 3 bases and J by 9 bases, 12 bases remained unmatched. A universal primer site came from template switching; cDNA carried unique molecular identifiers. MiXCR was run by TCRdb on the 5' RACE reads, yielding one entry per CDR3 protein. The table shows about 390,000 distinct CDR3 sequences, with roughly 10% occurring only once. Study-level results: Models predicted less out-of-frame TCR alpha sharing in monozygotic twins than was found.

Everyone who donated was a healthy Caucasian. This clonotype appeared a few times. Antigen specificity is unknown. The specimen was naive T cells sorted from blood. The V and J genes are TRBV12-3 or TRBV12-4 and TRBJ2-5, with 8 bases identical to TRBD2. This sequence was found in a woman aged 50 to 60 in good health. CDR3 sequence reads: CASSLTAGGRVAQYF. In DNA form, the CDR3 reads TGTGCCAGCAGTTTGACGGCGGGAGGCCGTGTGGCCCAGTACTTC.